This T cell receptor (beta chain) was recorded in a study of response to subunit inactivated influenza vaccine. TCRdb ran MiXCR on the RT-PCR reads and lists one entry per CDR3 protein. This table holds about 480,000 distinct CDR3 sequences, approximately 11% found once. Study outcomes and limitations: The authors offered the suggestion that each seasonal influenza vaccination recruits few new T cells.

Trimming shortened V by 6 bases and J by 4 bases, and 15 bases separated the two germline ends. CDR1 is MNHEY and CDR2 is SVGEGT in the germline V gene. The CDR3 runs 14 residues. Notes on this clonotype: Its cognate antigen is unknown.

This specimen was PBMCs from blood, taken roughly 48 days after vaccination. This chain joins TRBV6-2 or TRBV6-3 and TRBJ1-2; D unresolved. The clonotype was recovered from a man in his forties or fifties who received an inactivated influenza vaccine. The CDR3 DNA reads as TGTGCCAGCAGCAGTTGGACTCCTACCTATGGCTACACCTTC. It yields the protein CASSSWTPTYGYTF.